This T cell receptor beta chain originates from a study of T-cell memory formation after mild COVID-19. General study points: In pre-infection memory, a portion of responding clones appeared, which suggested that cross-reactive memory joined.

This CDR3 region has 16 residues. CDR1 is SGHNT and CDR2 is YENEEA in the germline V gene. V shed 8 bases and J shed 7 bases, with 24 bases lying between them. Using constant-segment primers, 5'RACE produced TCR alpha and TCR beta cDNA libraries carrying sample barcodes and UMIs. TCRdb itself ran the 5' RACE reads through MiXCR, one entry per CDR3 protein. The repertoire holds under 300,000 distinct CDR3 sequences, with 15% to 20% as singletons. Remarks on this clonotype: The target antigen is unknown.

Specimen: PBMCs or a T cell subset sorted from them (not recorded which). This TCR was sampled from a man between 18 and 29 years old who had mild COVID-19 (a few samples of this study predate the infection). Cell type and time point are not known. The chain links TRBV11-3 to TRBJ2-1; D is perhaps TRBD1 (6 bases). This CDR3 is CASASPTGTSRNEQFF. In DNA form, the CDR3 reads TGTGCCAGCGCCTCCCCCACAGGGACCTCTAGAAATGAGCAGTTCTTC.